This T cell receptor beta chain stems from a study of Ad26.COV2.S vaccination and SARS-CoV-2 variants. Whole-study results and caveats: Vaccine recipients showed a spike-specific TCR breadth that was higher than in placebo recipients.

Treatment reported: roughly 20 received Ad26.COV2.S at low or high dose, single or two shots; several received placebo; per-sample allocation not given. Vaccine and placebo recipients were sampled on day 63 after the first injection. It was an adult aged 18-55 years in Boston who was the donor. The CDR3 loop spans 15 amino acids. This clone was detected once. Its antigen is as yet unknown. Data came from immunoSEQ multiplex PCR; TCRdb stores just in-frame clones and leaves some out. The sample holds roughly 700,000 clones, around 90% seen once. This clonotype was obtained from a person between 18 and 60 years old who received the Ad26.COV2.S COVID-19 vaccine or a placebo. Source: peripheral blood, taken in a trial of Ad26.COV2.S vaccine versus placebo. The chain carries TRBV21-1 and TRBJ2-7; the tabulated D call, TRBD1, remains unverified against the DNA. TRBV21-1 is annotated as a pseudogene. DNA of the CDR3: TGTGCCAGCAGCTTCCGGGACAGGGGGCCCTACGAGCAGTACTTC. This gives the protein CASSFRDRGPYEQYF.